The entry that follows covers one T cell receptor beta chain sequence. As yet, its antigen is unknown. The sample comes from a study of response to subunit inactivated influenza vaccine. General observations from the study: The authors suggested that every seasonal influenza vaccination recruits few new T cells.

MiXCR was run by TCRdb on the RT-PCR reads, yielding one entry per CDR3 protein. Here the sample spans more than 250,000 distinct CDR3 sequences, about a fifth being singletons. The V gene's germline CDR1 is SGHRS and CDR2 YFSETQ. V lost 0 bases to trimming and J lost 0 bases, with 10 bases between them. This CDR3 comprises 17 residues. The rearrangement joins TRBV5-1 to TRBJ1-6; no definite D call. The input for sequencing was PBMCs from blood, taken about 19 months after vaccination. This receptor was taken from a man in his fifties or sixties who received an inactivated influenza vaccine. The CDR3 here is CASSLGSPSSYNSPLHF. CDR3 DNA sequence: TGCGCCAGCAGCTTGGGAAGTCCTAGCTCCTATAATTCACCCCTCCACTTT.